The present TCR beta chain was sequenced within a study of technical replicates of blood from a few donors. Clones were read by immunoSEQ multiplex PCR, and TCRdb kept only the in-frame ones, dropping some. This sample has 10,000 to 13,000 clones, with approximately 94% found just once. V gave up 5 bases and J gave up 5 bases; unmatched junction bases: 8. This CDR3 has 15 residues. CDR1 and CDR2 from the germline V gene are SNHLY and FYNNEI. This rearrangement joins TRBV2 to TRBJ2-3, with 9 nucleotides matching TRBD2. The TCR originated in a human donor in good health. Material for sequencing was PBMCs. The CDR3 reads CASSLIAGAKDTQYF. The CDR3 nucleotides are TGTGCCAGCAGTCTTATAGCGGGAGCGAAAGATACGCAGTATTTT.